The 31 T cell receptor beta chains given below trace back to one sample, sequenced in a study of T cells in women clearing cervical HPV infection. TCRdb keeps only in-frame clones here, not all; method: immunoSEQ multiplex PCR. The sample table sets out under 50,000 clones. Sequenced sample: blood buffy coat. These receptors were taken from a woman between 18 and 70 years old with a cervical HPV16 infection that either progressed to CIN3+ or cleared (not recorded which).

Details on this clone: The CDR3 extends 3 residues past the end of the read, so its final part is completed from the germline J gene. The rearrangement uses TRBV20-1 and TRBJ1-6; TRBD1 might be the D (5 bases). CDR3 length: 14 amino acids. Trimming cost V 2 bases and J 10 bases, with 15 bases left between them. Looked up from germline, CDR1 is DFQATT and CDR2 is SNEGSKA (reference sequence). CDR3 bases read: TGCAGTGCTAGACCTCAGACAGCGTGGTCACCC. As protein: CSARPQTAWSP. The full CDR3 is CSARPQTAWSPLHF.

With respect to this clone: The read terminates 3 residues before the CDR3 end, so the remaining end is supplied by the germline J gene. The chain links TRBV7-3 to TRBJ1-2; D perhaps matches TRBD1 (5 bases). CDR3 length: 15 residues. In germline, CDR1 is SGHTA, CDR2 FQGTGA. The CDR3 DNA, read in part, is TGTGCCAGCAGCCTCCGACTAGCGGGGGTGAATGAC. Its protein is CASSLRLAGVND. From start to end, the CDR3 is CASSLRLAGVNDYTF. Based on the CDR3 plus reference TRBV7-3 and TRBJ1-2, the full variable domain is GAGVSQTPSNKVTEKGKYVELRCDPISGHTALYWYRQSLGQGPEFLIYFQGTGAADDSGLPNDRFFAVRPEGSVSTLKIQRTERGDSAVYLCASSLRLAGVNDYTFGSGTRLTVV.

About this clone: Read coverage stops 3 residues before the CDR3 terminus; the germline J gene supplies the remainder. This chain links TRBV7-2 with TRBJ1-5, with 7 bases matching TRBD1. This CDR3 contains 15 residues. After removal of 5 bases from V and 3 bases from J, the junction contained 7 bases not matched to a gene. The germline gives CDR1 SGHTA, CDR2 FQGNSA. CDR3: CASSPQTGYNQPQHF. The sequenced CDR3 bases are TGTGCCAGCAGCCCCCAGACAGGGTACAATCAGCCC. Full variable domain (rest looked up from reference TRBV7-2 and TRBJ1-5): GAGVSQSPSNKVTEKGKDVELRCDPISGHTALYWYRQSLGQGLEFLIYFQGNSAPDKSGLPSDRFSAERTGGSVSTLTIQRTQQEDSAVYLCASSPQTGYNQPQHFGDGTRLSIL.

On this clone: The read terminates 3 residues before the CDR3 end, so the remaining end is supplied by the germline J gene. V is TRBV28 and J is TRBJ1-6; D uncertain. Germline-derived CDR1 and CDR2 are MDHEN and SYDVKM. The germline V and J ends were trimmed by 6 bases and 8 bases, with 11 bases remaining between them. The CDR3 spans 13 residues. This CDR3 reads CASSSRGYSPLHF. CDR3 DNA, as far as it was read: TGTGCCAGCAGCTCCCGGGGTTATTCACCC.

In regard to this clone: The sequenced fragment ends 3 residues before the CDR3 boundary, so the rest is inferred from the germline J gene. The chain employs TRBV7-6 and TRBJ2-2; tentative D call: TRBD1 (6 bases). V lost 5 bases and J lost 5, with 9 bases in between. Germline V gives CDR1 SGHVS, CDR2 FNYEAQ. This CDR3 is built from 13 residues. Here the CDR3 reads CASSPQGTGELFF. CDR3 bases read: TGTGCCAGCAGCCCCCAGGGGACCGGGGAG.

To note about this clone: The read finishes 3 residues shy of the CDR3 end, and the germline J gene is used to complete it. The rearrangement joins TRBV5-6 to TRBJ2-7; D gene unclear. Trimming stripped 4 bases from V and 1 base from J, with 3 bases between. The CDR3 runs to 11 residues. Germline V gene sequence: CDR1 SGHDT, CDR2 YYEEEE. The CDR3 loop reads CASSTSYEQYF. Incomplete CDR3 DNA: TGTGCCAGCAGCACATCCTACGAG.

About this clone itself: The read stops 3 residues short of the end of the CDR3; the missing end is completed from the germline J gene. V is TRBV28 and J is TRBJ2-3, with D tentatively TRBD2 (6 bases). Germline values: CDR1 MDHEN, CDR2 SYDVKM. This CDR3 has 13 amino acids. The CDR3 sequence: CASNGGTQITQYF. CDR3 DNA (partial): TGTGCCAGCAACGGGGGAACACAGATAACG.

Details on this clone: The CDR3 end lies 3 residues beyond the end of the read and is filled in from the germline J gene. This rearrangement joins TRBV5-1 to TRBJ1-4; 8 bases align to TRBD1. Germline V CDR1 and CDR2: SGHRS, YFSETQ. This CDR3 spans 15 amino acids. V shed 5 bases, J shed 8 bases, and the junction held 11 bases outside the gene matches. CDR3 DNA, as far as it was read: TGCGCCAGCAGGGCCAATCAGGGGGCGGGAGAAAAA. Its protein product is CASRANQGAGEK. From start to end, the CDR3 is CASRANQGAGEKLFF.

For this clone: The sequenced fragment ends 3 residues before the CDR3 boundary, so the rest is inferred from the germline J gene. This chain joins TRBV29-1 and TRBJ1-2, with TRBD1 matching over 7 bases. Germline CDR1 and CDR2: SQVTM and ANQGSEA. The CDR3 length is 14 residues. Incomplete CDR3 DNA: TGCAGCGTAAGGGAGGACAGGTCTCGAGACGGC. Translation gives CSVREDRSRDG. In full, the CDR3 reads CSVREDRSRDGYTF.

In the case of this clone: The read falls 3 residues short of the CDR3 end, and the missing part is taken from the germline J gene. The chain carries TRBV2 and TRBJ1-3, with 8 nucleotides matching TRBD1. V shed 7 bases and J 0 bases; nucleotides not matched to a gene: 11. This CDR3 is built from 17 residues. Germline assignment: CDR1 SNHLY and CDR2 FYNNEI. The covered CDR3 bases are TGTGCCAGCAAAAATAGGGGGACAGGCAACTCTGGAAACACC. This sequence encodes CASKNRGTGNSGNT. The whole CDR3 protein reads CASKNRGTGNSGNTIYF.

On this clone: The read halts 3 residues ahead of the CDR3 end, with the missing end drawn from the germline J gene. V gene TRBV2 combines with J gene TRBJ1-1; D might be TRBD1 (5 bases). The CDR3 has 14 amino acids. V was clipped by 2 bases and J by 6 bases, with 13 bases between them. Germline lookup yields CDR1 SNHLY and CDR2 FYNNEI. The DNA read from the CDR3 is TGTGCCAGCAGTGAATGGGGAGAAGGGGCTGAA. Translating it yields CASSEWGEGAE. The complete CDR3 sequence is CASSEWGEGAEAFF.

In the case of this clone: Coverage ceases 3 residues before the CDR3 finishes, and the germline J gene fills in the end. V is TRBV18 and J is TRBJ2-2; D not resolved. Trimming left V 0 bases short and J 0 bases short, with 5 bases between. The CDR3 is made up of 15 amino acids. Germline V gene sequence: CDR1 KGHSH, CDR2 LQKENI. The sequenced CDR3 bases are TGTGCCAGCTCACCACCGGTAGCGAACACCGGGGAG. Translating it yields CASSPPVANTGE. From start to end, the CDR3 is CASSPPVANTGELFF.

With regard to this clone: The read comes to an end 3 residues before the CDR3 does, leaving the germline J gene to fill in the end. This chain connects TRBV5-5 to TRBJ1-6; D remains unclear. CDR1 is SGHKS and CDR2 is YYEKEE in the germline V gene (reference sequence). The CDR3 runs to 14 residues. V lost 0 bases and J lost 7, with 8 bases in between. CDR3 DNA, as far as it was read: TGTGCCAGCAGCTTGGCTGCCGGGAATTCACCC. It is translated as CASSLAAGNSP. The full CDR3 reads CASSLAAGNSPLHF.

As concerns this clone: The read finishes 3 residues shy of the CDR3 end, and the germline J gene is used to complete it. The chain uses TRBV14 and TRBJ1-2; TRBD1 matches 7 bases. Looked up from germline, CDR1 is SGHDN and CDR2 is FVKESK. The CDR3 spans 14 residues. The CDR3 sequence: CASSQTGVGNDYTF. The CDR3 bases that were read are TGTGCCAGCAGCCAAACAGGGGTTGGGAATGAC. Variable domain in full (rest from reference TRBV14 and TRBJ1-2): EAGVTQFPSHSVIEKGQTVTLRCDPISGHDNLYWYRRVMGKEIKFLLHFVKESKQDESGMPNNRFLAERTGGTYSTLKVQPAELEDSGVYFCASSQTGVGNDYTFGSGTRLTVV.

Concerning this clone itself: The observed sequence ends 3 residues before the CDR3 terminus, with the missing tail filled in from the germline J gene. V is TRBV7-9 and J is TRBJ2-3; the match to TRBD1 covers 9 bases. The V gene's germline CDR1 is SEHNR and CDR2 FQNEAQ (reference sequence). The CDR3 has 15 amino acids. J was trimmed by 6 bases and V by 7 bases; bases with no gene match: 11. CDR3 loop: CASISDRGRIDTQYF. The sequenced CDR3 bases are TGTGCCAGCATCTCAGACAGGGGGAGAATTGATACG.

The sequenced CDR3 bases are TGCGCCAGCAGCTTGACTAGCGGGGACCCCGGGGAG. It translates to CASSLTSGDPGE. The entire CDR3 sequence reads CASSLTSGDPGELFF. The genes are TRBV5-1 and TRBJ2-2; TRBD2 matches at 10 bases. The read halts 3 residues ahead of the CDR3 end, with the missing end drawn from the germline J gene. CDR3 length: 15 amino acids. V was pared by 1 base and J by 6 bases, with 3 bases of the junction left unmatched. Germline assignment: CDR1 SGHRS and CDR2 YFSETQ.

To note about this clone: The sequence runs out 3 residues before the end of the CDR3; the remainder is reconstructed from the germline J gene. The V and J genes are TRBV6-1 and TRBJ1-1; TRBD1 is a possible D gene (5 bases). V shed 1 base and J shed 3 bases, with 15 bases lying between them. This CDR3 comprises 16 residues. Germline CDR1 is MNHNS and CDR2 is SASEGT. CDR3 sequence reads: CASSEVAGWRDTEAFF. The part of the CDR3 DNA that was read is TGTGCCAGCAGTGAAGTGGCAGGGTGGAGGGACACTGAA.

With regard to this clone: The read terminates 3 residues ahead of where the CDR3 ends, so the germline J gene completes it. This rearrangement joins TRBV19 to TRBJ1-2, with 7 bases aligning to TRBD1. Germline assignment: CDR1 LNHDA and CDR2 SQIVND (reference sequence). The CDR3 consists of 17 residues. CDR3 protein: CASSSVLPGGSYNDYTF. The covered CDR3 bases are TGTGCCAGTAGTAGCGTCCTGCCAGGGGGTTCCTACAATGAC.

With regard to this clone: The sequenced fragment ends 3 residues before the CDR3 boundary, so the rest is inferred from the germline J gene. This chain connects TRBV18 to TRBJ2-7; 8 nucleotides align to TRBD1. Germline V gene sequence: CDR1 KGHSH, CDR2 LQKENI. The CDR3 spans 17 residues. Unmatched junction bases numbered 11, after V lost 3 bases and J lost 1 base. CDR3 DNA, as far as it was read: TGTGCCAGCTCACCGGGTCTTAGACAGGGGCCTTCCTACGAG. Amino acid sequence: CASSPGLRQGPSYE. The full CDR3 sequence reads CASSPGLRQGPSYEQYF.

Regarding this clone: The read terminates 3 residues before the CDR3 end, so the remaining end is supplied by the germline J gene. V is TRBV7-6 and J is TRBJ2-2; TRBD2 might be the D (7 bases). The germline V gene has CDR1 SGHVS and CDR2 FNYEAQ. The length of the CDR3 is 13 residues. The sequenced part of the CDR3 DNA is TGTGCCAGTTGGGGGGGCGAGGGTGAAAAG. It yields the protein CASWGGEGEK. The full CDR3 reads CASWGGEGEKLFF.

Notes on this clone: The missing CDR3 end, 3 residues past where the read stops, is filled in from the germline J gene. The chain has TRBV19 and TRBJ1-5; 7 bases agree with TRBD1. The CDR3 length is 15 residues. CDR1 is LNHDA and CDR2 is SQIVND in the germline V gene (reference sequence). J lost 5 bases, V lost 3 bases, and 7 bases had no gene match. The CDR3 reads CASSMRTGGDQPQHF. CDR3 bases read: TGTGCCAGTAGTATGAGGACAGGAGGAGATCAGCCC. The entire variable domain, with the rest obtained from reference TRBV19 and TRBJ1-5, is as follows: DGGITQSPKYLFRKEGQNVTLSCEQNLNHDAMYWYRQDPGQGLRLIYYSQIVNDFQKGDIAEGYSVSREKKESFPLTVTSAQKNPTAFYLCASSMRTGGDQPQHFGDGTRLSIL.

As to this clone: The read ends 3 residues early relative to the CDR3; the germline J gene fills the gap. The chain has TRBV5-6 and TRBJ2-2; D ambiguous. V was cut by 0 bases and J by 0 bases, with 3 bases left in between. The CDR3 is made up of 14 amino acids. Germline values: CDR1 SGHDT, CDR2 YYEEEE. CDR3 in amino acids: CASSLVANTGELFF. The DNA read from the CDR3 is TGTGCCAGCAGCTTGGTCGCGAACACCGGGGAG.

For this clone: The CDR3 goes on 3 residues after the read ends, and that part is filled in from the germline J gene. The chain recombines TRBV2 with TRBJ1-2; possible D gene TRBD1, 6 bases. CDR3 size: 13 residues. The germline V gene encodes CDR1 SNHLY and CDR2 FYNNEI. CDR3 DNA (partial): TGTGCCAGGGGGCAGGGGCCTTACAATGAC. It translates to CARGQGPYND. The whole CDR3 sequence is CARGQGPYNDYTF.

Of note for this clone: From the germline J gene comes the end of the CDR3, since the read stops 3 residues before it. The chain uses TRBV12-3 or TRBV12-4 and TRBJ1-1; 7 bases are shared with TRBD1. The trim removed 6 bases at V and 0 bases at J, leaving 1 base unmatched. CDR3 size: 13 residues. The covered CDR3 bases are TGTGCCAGCAGGGACAGGTTGAACACTGAA. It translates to CASRDRLNTE. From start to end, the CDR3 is CASRDRLNTEAFF.

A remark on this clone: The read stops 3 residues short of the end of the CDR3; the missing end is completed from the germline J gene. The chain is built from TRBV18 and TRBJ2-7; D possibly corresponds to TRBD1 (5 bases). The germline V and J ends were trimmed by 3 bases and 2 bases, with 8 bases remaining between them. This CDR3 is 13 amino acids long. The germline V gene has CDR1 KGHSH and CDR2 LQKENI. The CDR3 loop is CASSPGATYEQYF. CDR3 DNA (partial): TGTGCCAGCTCACCTGGGGCTACCTACGAG.

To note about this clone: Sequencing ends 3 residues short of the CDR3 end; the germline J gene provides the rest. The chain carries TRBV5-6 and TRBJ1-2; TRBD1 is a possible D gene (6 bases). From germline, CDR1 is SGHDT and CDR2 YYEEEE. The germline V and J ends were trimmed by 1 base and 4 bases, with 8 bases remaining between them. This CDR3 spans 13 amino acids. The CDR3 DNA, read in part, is TGTGCCAGCAGCTTGAACAGGGCCTATGGC. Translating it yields CASSLNRAYG. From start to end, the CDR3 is CASSLNRAYGYTF.

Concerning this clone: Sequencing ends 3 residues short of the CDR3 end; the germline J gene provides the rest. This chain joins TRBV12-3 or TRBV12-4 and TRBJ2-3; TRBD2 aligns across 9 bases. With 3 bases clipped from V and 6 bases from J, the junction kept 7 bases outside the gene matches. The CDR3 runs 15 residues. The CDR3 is CASSLAGGRVDTQYF. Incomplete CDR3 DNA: TGTGCCAGCAGTTTGGCGGGGGGGCGAGTGGATACG.

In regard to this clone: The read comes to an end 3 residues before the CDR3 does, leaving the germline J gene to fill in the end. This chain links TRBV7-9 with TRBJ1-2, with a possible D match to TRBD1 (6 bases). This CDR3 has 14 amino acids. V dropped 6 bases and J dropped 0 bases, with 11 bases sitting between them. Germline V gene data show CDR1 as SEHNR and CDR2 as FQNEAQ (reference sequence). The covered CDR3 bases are TGTGCCAGCAGTTCAGGGGCCGCTAACTATGGC. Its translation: CASSSGAANYG. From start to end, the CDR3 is CASSSGAANYGYTF.

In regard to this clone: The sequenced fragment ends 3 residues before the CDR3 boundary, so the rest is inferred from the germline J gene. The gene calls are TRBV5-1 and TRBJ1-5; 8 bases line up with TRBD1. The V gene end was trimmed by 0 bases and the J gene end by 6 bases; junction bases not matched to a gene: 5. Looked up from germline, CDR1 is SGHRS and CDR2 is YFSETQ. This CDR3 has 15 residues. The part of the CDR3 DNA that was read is TGCGCCAGCAGCTTGGGGACAGGGTCTGGTCAGCCC. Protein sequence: CASSLGTGSGQP. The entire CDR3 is CASSLGTGSGQPQHF.

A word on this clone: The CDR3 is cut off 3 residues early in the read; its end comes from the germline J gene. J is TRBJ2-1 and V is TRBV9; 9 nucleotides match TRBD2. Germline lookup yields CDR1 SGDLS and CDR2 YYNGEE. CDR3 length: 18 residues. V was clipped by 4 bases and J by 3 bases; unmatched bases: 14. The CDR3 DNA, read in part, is TGTGCCAGCAGCCCCCTGGGTAATAGCGGGGGCCTCTACAATGAG. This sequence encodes CASSPLGNSGGLYNE. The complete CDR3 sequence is CASSPLGNSGGLYNEQFF.

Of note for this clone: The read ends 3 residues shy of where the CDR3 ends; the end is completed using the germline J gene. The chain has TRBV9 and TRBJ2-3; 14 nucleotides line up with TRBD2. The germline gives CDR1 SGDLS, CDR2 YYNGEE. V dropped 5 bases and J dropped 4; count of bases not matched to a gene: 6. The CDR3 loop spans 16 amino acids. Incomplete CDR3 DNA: TGTGCCAGCAGAACCGGGACTAGCGGGAGATCAGATACG. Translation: CASRTGTSGRSDT. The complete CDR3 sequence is CASRTGTSGRSDTQYF. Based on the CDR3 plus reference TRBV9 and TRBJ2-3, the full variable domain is DSGVTQTPKHLITATGQRVTLRCSPRSGDLSVYWYQQSLDQGLQFLIQYYNGEERAKGNILERFSAQQFPDLHSELNLSSLELGDSALYFCASRTGTSGRSDTQYFGPGTRLTVL.